The 20 T cell receptor beta chains listed next were all sequenced from one sample in a study of T cell responses to AZD1222 COVID-19 vaccine. Sequencing was performed with immunoSEQ multiplex PCR; in TCRdb, only in-frame clones are kept and a portion is missing. The sample consists of approximately 140,000 clones, roughly 89% of them appearing once. The sample consisted of peripheral blood, taken 28 days after the second dose of the MenACWY control vaccine. The receptor source for this set is an adult who received the MenACWY meningococcal vaccine as a control.

The V gene is TRBV19, the J gene TRBJ1-2, with a possible D match to TRBD1 (5 bases). The germline V gene has CDR1 LNHDA and CDR2 SQIVND (reference sequence). Trimming pared 6 bases from V and 0 bases from J, leaving 8 bases between. The CDR3 length is 13 residues. The CDR3 loop is CASSLTANYGYTF. DNA of the CDR3: TGTGCCAGTAGCCTGACAGCTAACTATGGCTACACCTTC.

The V call is TRBV4-3, the J call TRBJ2-1, with 8 bases lining up with TRBD2. With 1 base clipped from V and 4 bases from J, the junction kept 12 bases outside the gene matches. The CDR3 sequence is 18 residues long. Germline lookup yields CDR1 LGHNA and CDR2 YSLEER. The CDR3 sequence: CASSQVGHSGARYNEQFF. In DNA form, the CDR3 reads TGCGCCAGCAGCCAAGTGGGACATAGCGGGGCCCGTTACAATGAGCAGTTCTTC.

The chain has TRBV10-3 and TRBJ2-3; 11 bases are a match to TRBD2. This CDR3 contains 16 residues. Germline-derived CDR1 and CDR2 are ENHRY and SYGVKD. The J segment lost 6 bases and the V segment lost 5 bases, leaving 10 bases of the junction unmatched. The CDR3 region has the DNA TGTGCCATCAGTATTAGCGGGGGGGGATTTGTGGATACGCAGTATTTT. Amino acids: CAISISGGGFVDTQYF.

The V call is TRBV10-3, the J call TRBJ2-2; 9 bases align to TRBD1. CDR3 length equals 16 residues. J was trimmed by 6 bases and V by 4 bases; bases with no gene match: 9. The germline gives CDR1 ENHRY, CDR2 SYGVKD. The CDR3, as DNA: TGTGCCATCAGTGGTACAGGGGGCAAGTTCGCCGGGGAGCTGTTTTTT. It yields the protein CAISGTGGKFAGELFF.

The rearrangement joins TRBV6-1 to TRBJ1-6, with D uncertain. Germline V gene sequence: CDR1 MNHNS, CDR2 SASEGT. V gave up 0 bases and J gave up 7 bases, with 13 bases separating them. This CDR3 is 16 amino acids long. The CDR3 nucleotides are TGTGCCAGCAGTGAAGCGCTAACGGTTCCGAATTCACCCCTCCACTTT. It yields the protein CASSEALTVPNSPLHF.

This chain joins TRBV5-6 and TRBJ2-3; no clear D. CDR3 length: 14 residues. In germline, CDR1 is SGHDT, CDR2 YYEEEE. With 4 bases removed from V and 1 base from J, the gap between germline ends came to 10 bases. This CDR3 is CASSPAGGTDTQYF. DNA for the CDR3: TGTGCCAGCAGCCCGGCCGGAGGCACAGATACGCAGTATTTT.

The rearrangement uses TRBV5-6 and TRBJ1-2; D not resolved. Germline CDR1 SGHDT, CDR2 YYEEEE. The CDR3 runs 14 residues. Deletions cut 0 bases from V and 3 bases from J, with 9 bases between. CDR3 residues: CASSLGVEDYGYTF. The CDR3 DNA follows: TGTGCCAGCAGCTTGGGGGTAGAGGACTATGGCTACACCTTC.

The chain couples TRBV5-1 to TRBJ2-3, with 15 bases that match TRBD2. Trimming removed 0 bases from V and 3 bases from J; junction bases left unmatched: 11. The CDR3 has 20 amino acids. In germline, CDR1 is SGHRS, CDR2 YFSETQ. The CDR3 spells CASSLVGGGLAGGPTDTQYF. The CDR3 nucleotides are TGCGCCAGCAGCTTGGTGGGAGGAGGACTAGCGGGAGGGCCTACAGATACGCAGTATTTT.

The chain is built from TRBV2 and TRBJ2-3, with 7 bases matching TRBD2. The CDR3 is 15 residues long. V shed 8 bases and J 0 bases; nucleotides not matched to a gene: 8. CDR1 and CDR2 (germline): SNHLY, FYNNEI. CDR3 sequence reads: CASLKSSGSTDTQYF. CDR3 bases: TGTGCCAGCCTTAAGTCTAGCGGTAGCACAGATACGCAGTATTTT.

The chain employs TRBV11-2 and TRBJ2-7, with D perhaps being TRBD1 or TRBD2 (5 bases each). Looked up from germline, CDR1 is SGHAT and CDR2 is FQNNGV. The CDR3 extends over 15 amino acids. V was trimmed by 3 bases and J by 2 bases, leaving 14 bases between them. The CDR3 region is CASSLNSGGTYEQYF. In DNA form, the CDR3 reads TGTGCCAGCAGCTTGAACAGTGGGGGTACCTACGAGCAGTACTTC.

Turning to this clone: This sample also contains other DNA sequences that code for the same CDR3. This rearrangement joins TRBV7-9 to TRBJ1-6; D gene ambiguous. The CDR3 is 15 residues long. Germline V gene lookup returns CDR1 SEHNR and CDR2 FQNEAQ (reference sequence). The V end lost 3 bases, the J end lost 0 bases, and 6 bases lay between the germline ends. CDR3 nucleotide sequence: TGTGCCAGCAGCTTGGGGAGCTCCTATAATTCACCCCTCCACTTT. This sequence encodes CASSLGSSYNSPLHF. The whole variable domain, remainder taken from reference TRBV7-9 and TRBJ1-6, is DTGVSQNPRHKITKRGQNVTFRCDPISEHNRLYWYRQTLGQGPEFLTYFQNEAQLEKSRLLSDRFSAERPKGSFSTLEIQRTEQGDSAMYLCASSLGSSYNSPLHFGNGTRLTVT.

The chain couples TRBV7-2 to TRBJ2-7; 8 bases match TRBD2. CDR1 and CDR2 (germline): SGHTA, FQGNSA. The J segment lost 4 bases and the V segment lost 7 bases, leaving 15 bases of the junction unmatched. The CDR3 totals 16 residues. The CDR3 spells CASTQPFPGLDYEQYF. The CDR3 region has the DNA TGTGCCAGCACCCAACCCTTTCCGGGACTAGATTACGAGCAGTACTTC.

The sample holds one count of this clone. The chain uses TRBV19 and TRBJ1-1; D call uncertain. CDR1 is LNHDA and CDR2 is SQIVND in the germline V gene (reference sequence). The CDR3 length is 13 residues. V was cut by 1 base and J by 3 bases, with 6 bases left in between. DNA of the CDR3: TGTGCCAGTAGTATAGTCCGTTACACTGAAGCTTTCTTT. Its protein is CASSIVRYTEAFF. The full variable domain, with the rest looked up from reference TRBV19 and TRBJ1-1, is DGGITQSPKYLFRKEGQNVTLSCEQNLNHDAMYWYRQDPGQGLRLIYYSQIVNDFQKGDIAEGYSVSREKKESFPLTVTSAQKNPTAFYLCASSIVRYTEAFFGQGTRLTVV.

CDR3 region: CASSLQQGGGYTF. CDR3 DNA: TGTGCCAGCAGTTTACAACAGGGAGGAGGCTACACCTTC. V and J are TRBV12-3 or TRBV12-4 and TRBJ1-2; D possibly corresponds to TRBD1 (6 bases). The V gene lost 2 bases and the J gene lost 8 bases, with 12 bases spanning the gap. The CDR3 is 13 amino acids.

The rearrangement uses TRBV19 and TRBJ2-7; D perhaps matches TRBD1 (6 bases). CDR1 LNHDA and CDR2 SQIVND come from the germline V gene (reference sequence). This CDR3 comprises 13 residues. With 6 bases removed from V and 3 bases from J, the gap between germline ends came to 12 bases. The CDR3 sequence: CASRERRGYEQYF. CDR3 in DNA: TGTGCCAGTAGGGAACGCAGGGGCTACGAGCAGTACTTC.

This chain links TRBV19 with TRBJ2-7, with D possibly matching TRBD2 (6 bases). V was cut by 0 bases and J by 0 bases, with 15 bases left in between. Germline-derived CDR1 and CDR2 are LNHDA and SQIVND (reference sequence). The CDR3 runs 17 residues. CDR3 nucleotides: TGTGCCAGTAGTATAGAGATATCTAGCGCAGTCTCCTACGAGCAGTACTTC. Translating gives CASSIEISSAVSYEQYF. Complete variable domain (other parts from reference TRBV19 and TRBJ2-7): DGGITQSPKYLFRKEGQNVTLSCEQNLNHDAMYWYRQDPGQGLRLIYYSQIVNDFQKGDIAEGYSVSREKKESFPLTVTSAQKNPTAFYLCASSIEISSAVSYEQYFGPGTRLTVT.

This chain links TRBV6-5 with TRBJ2-7; TRBD1 is a possible D gene (7 bases). CDR1 is MNHEY, CDR2 SVGAGI, per germline. V lost 7 bases and J 1 base, leaving 17 bases between the germline ends. CDR3 length: 15 amino acids. Written as DNA, the CDR3 is TGTGCCAGCACCCCAGGGGGGTACAGTTCCTACGAGCAGTACTTC. This codes for CASTPGGYSSYEQYF.

V usage is TRBV11-1 and J usage is TRBJ2-5; 8 positions agree with TRBD1. Germline V gives CDR1 SGHAT, CDR2 FQDESV (reference sequence). There are 13 residues in the CDR3. J gave up 7 bases and V 5 bases, and 6 bases lay outside the gene matches. In DNA form, the CDR3 reads TGTGCCAGCAGCGGGACAGGAGTTGGGACCCAGTACTTC. Its translation: CASSGTGVGTQYF.

This chain uses TRBV5-1 with TRBJ2-3; 7 nucleotides line up with TRBD2. V trimming: 6 bases; J trimming: 0 bases; junction bases outside the gene matches: 4. The CDR3 length is 14 residues. Germline V CDR1 and CDR2: SGHRS, YFSETQ. CDR3 amino acids: CASTGGGSTDTQYF. Here the CDR3 DNA reads TGCGCCAGCACGGGGGGAGGTAGCACAGATACGCAGTATTTT.

The chain employs TRBV6-6 and TRBJ1-2; D uncertain. Germline V CDR1 and CDR2: MNHNY, SVGAGI (reference sequence). The CDR3 runs 14 residues. Deletions cut 6 bases from V and 7 bases from J, with 18 bases between. The CDR3 loop is CASSPVDGLGGYTF. Written as DNA, the CDR3 is TGTGCCAGCAGCCCCGTGGACGGTCTGGGTGGCTACACCTTC.